This TCR beta chain is from a study of blood T cell repertoires in COVID-19. At the level of the study: Some COVID-19 samples were acute and others convalescent; all came from the United States, Italy and Spain. From T cells, B-cell-depleted T cells, or PBMCs came the material, which was cDNA or gDNA.

Original processing methods: By means of reference gene primer amplification, nucleated cell counts were estimated. The protocol was immunoSEQ multiplex PCR, while the TCRdb copy is restricted to in-frame clones and leaves out a portion. V and J calls and clone size are given by that table; D and trimming were obtained from the DNA. The sample yields approximately 230,000 clones, about 83% seen once. The CDR3 spans 12 residues. Trimming pared 0 bases from V and 8 bases from J, leaving 7 bases between. Germline V gene data show CDR1 as ENHRY and CDR2 as SYGVKD. The TCR was taken from an elderly man with acute or convalescent COVID-19. The chain couples TRBV10-3 to TRBJ1-2; no definite D call. Source material: peripheral blood. The CDR3 spells CAISESIQGYTF. In nucleotides, the CDR3 is TGTGCCATCAGTGAGTCAATTCAGGGCTACACCTTC.